These 21 T cell receptor beta chains came from one sample sequenced in a study of cytomegalovirus exposure and HLA in healthy donors. The protocol was immunoSEQ multiplex PCR, while the TCRdb copy is restricted to in-frame clones and leaves out a portion. The data hold about 360,000 clones, with 80% to 90% observed a single time. The material sequenced was PBMCs. The receptors shown here come from a woman under 30 in good health and CMV-seronegative.

Only one count was recorded for this clone. The rearrangement links TRBV7-2 to TRBJ2-2, with TRBD1 identical over 7 bases. J was trimmed by 6 bases and V by 1 base; bases with no gene match: 2. The CDR3 is 14 amino acids. The germline V gene encodes CDR1 SGHTA and CDR2 FQGNSA. CDR3 coding DNA: TGTGCCAGCAGCTTAGGCAGGGGGTCCGGGGAGCTGTTTTTT. Its protein product is CASSLGRGSGELFF.

This clone was observed a single time. CDR3 protein: CASSFRVTSGGTYNEQFF. In DNA form, the CDR3 reads TGTGCCAGCAGTTTCCGTGTGACTAGCGGGGGGACCTACAATGAGCAGTTCTTC. This rearrangement joins TRBV27 to TRBJ2-1, with TRBD2 matching 13 bases. V trimming: 3 bases; J trimming: 2 bases; junction bases outside the gene matches: 7. CDR1 is MNHEY, CDR2 SMNVEV, per germline (reference sequence). The CDR3 extends over 18 amino acids.

J is TRBJ2-7 and V is TRBV5-6; 11 bases fit TRBD1. J lost 7 bases, V lost 3 bases, and 9 bases had no gene match. The germline V gene encodes CDR1 SGHDT and CDR2 YYEEEE. This CDR3 is 15 amino acids long. CDR3: CASSYPGQGEGEQYF. The CDR3 nucleotides read TGTGCCAGCAGCTATCCGGGACAGGGGGAGGGGGAGCAGTACTTC.

The chain uses TRBV28 and TRBJ1-1; D gene unclear. The CDR3 length is 13 residues. V was clipped by 6 bases and J by 5 bases, with 13 bases between them. From germline, CDR1 is MDHEN and CDR2 SYDVKM. The CDR3 reads CASSLVVRTEAFF. The CDR3, as DNA: TGTGCCAGCAGCCTCGTGGTGCGAACTGAAGCTTTCTTT.

This chain joins TRBV6-5 and TRBJ2-3; TRBD2 matches 13 bases. The CDR3 length is 15 residues. The V segment lost 6 bases and the J segment 6 bases; nucleotides outside the gene matches: 6. From germline, CDR1 is MNHEY and CDR2 SVGAGI. The chain's CDR3 is CASSQLAGGRDTQYF. The CDR3 nucleotides read TGTGCCAGCAGCCAACTAGCGGGAGGGCGGGATACGCAGTATTTT.

The table lists this clone with a few counts. The chain employs TRBV30 and TRBJ1-2; 7 bases align to TRBD1. Losses at the gene ends were 4 bases for V and 5 bases for J; bases not matched to a gene: 7. The length of the CDR3 is 13 residues. Germline V gene sequence: CDR1 GTSNPN, CDR2 SVGIG (reference sequence). The CDR3 region has the DNA TGTGCCTGGACACTCGACAGGGTATATGGCTACACCTTC. It codes for CAWTLDRVYGYTF.

V usage is TRBV2 and J usage is TRBJ1-6; possibly TRBD1 for D (6 bases). Between the trimmed V and J ends, which lost 5 bases and 1 base, there was a span of 12 bases. This CDR3 region has 16 residues. CDR1 and CDR2 (germline): SNHLY, FYNNEI. DNA of the CDR3: TGTGCCAGCAGTTCCCTCGGGACATCCTATAATTCACCCCTCCACTTT. This translates into CASSSLGTSYNSPLHF. The entire variable domain, with the rest obtained from reference TRBV2 and TRBJ1-6, is as follows: EPEVTQTPSHQVTQMGQEVILRCVPISNHLYFYWYRQILGQKVEFLVSFYNNEISEKSEIFDDQFSVERPDGSNFTLKIRSTKLEDSAMYFCASSSLGTSYNSPLHFGNGTRLTVT.

Points on this clone: The germline gene is not matched at one end of the junction; a read error may be the cause. The chain carries TRBV18 and TRBJ1-1; D may be TRBD1 (5 bases). Per germline, CDR1 KGHSH and CDR2 LQKENI. CDR3 size: 13 residues. The CDR3 spells CASAPSPREGAFF. The CDR3 region has the DNA TGTGCCAGCGCACCATCCCCGAGGGAGGGGGCTTTCTTT.

The V gene is TRBV6-1, the J gene TRBJ1-1, with D possibly TRBD1 on 5 matching bases. V shed 3 bases and J shed 7 bases, with 15 bases lying between them. Germline lookup yields CDR1 MNHNS and CDR2 SASEGT. The CDR3 runs 14 residues. As DNA, the CDR3 is TGTGCCAGCAGTGAGCCGGGGGGGGACCTTGAAGCTTTCTTT. It encodes CASSEPGGDLEAFF.

J is TRBJ2-3 and V is TRBV9, with 10 bases fitting TRBD2. The CDR3 spans 15 residues. Germline trimming cut 4 bases from V and 5 bases from J; bases unmatched to any gene: 7. Germline V gene lookup returns CDR1 SGDLS and CDR2 YYNGEE. CDR3 sequence (DNA): TGTGCCAGCAGCCCCCTCACTAGCGGGATAGATACGCAGTATTTT. It translates to CASSPLTSGIDTQYF.

This clone was counted only a few times. The CDR3 DNA sequence: TGTGCCAGCAGCCCGACAGGGGACGGCATTCAGTACTTC. Protein product: CASSPTGDGIQYF. J is TRBJ2-4 and V is TRBV7-3; TRBD1 matches at 8 bases. The junction had 6 bases not matched to a gene; V was cut back by 5 bases and J by 9 bases. The CDR3 consists of 13 residues. The germline gives CDR1 SGHTA, CDR2 FQGTGA.

Only a few counts were recorded for this clone. The rearrangement links TRBV2 to TRBJ1-2, with a tentative D call TRBD1 (5 bases). The V gene lost 7 bases and the J gene lost 2 bases, with 14 bases spanning the gap. There are 14 residues in the CDR3. CDR1 is SNHLY and CDR2 is FYNNEI in the germline V gene. The CDR3 DNA reads as TGTGCCAGCAAGGGCGACAGTGTGAACTATGGCTACACCTTC. It codes for CASKGDSVNYGYTF.

This clone was recorded once. This rearrangement joins TRBV19 to TRBJ1-1; D might be TRBD1 (5 bases). The CDR3 length is 15 residues. CDR1 and CDR2 (germline): LNHDA, SQIVND (reference sequence). Trimming removed 8 bases from V and 5 bases from J, with 21 bases in between. The CDR3: CASLKGQASGTEAFF. The CDR3 bases are TGTGCCAGTCTCAAGGGGCAGGCTTCAGGGACTGAAGCTTTCTTT. Full variable domain (missing parts from reference TRBV19 and TRBJ1-1): DGGITQSPKYLFRKEGQNVTLSCEQNLNHDAMYWYRQDPGQGLRLIYYSQIVNDFQKGDIAEGYSVSREKKESFPLTVTSAQKNPTAFYLCASLKGQASGTEAFFGQGTRLTVV.

The chain uses TRBV15 and TRBJ2-2; 12 nucleotides match TRBD1. CDR3 length: 17 residues. In germline, CDR1 is LNHNV, CDR2 YYDKDF (reference sequence). V lost 5 bases, J lost 5 bases, and 9 bases stayed unmatched. In DNA, the CDR3 is TGTGCCACCAGCGGGCCTCGGGACAGGGGGCTTACCGGGGAGCTGTTTTTT. It is translated as CATSGPRDRGLTGELFF.

The V and J genes are TRBV18 and TRBJ2-7; maybe TRBD2 (5 bases). The CDR3 runs to 16 residues. Trimming left V 6 bases short and J 2 bases short, with 20 bases between. Germline V gene sequence: CDR1 KGHSH, CDR2 LQKENI. The DNA of the CDR3 is TGTGCCAGCTCCGCCCGGGGTGGCGGAAGCACCTACGAGCAGTACTTC. It is translated as CASSARGGGSTYEQYF.

The genes are TRBV27 and TRBJ2-7, with TRBD2 matching over 10 bases. The CDR3 loop spans 15 amino acids. V lost 4 bases, J lost 7 bases, and 10 bases stayed unmatched. CDR1 MNHEY and CDR2 SMNVEV come from the germline V gene (reference sequence). CDR3 nucleotide sequence: TGTGCCAGCAGTTCTTCAGCGGGAGGGCCGCGGGAGCAGTACTTC. It translates to CASSSSAGGPREQYF.

The J gene is TRBJ2-7, the V gene TRBV4-1; TRBD1 matches at 7 bases. The CDR3 has 18 amino acids. Trimming at V came to 0 bases and at J to 0 bases, leaving 11 bases not matched to a gene. The V gene's germline CDR1 is MGHRA and CDR2 YSYEKL. The CDR3 protein is CASSQENYLGQSSYEQYF. The CDR3, as DNA: TGCGCCAGCAGCCAAGAGAACTATTTGGGACAGAGCTCCTACGAGCAGTACTTC.

The chain employs TRBV7-9 and TRBJ2-7, with a tentative D call TRBD1 (6 bases). In germline, CDR1 is SEHNR, CDR2 FQNEAQ (reference sequence). The CDR3 extends over 15 amino acids. V dropped 6 bases and J dropped 0 bases, with 15 bases sitting between them. The CDR3 here is CASRAGTSSSYEQYF. CDR3 DNA: TGTGCCAGCAGGGCCGGGACAAGCAGCTCCTACGAGCAGTACTTC.

The chain couples TRBV28 to TRBJ2-1; TRBD1 matches 9 bases. The trim removed 5 bases at V and 5 bases at J, leaving 13 bases unmatched. This CDR3 region has 17 residues. Per germline, CDR1 MDHEN and CDR2 SYDVKM. CDR3 sequence reads: CASSPSPGTGTNNEQFF. DNA of the CDR3: TGTGCCAGCAGTCCCTCCCCCGGGACAGGGACTAACAATGAGCAGTTCTTC.

The chain is built from TRBV6-5 and TRBJ1-5, with D perhaps TRBD1 (6 bases). Germline CDR1 reads MNHEY; CDR2 reads SVGAGI. Trimming pared 2 bases from V and 11 bases from J, leaving 7 bases between. The CDR3 is made up of 11 amino acids. The chain's CDR3 is CASSYQGTQHF. Here the CDR3 DNA reads TGTGCCAGCAGTTACCAGGGGACCCAGCATTTT.

This chain joins TRBV12-5 and TRBJ2-2, with 11 bases lining up with TRBD2. The CDR3 runs to 17 residues. From germline, CDR1 is LGHNT and CDR2 FRNRAP. V lost 2 bases to trimming and J lost 2 bases; unmatched junction nucleotides: 4. The CDR3 spells CASGLQLAGANTGELFF. Here the CDR3 DNA reads TGTGCTAGTGGTTTGCAACTAGCGGGGGCCAACACCGGGGAGCTGTTTTTT.